This TCR beta chain was retrieved from a study of cytomegalovirus exposure and HLA in healthy donors. The CDR3 is 17 residues long. Losses at the gene ends were 4 bases for V and 2 bases for J; bases not matched to a gene: 8. Germline assignment: CDR1 KGHSH and CDR2 LQKENI. TCRdb's table, derived via immunoSEQ multiplex PCR, lists solely in-frame clones and lacks some. The repertoire holds some 120,000 clones, with around 90% as singletons. The chain is built from TRBV18 and TRBJ1-5; 10 positions agree with TRBD1. The sequence came from a woman between 18 and 29 years old in good health and CMV-seronegative. Sequencing was done on a sample of PBMCs. The CDR3 here is CASSRYRDRGGNQPQHF. CDR3 nucleotides: TGTGCCAGCTCACGATACCGGGACAGGGGAGGCAATCAGCCCCAGCATTTT. The complete variable domain, with remaining parts taken from reference TRBV18 and TRBJ1-5, reads NAGVMQNPRHLVRRRGQEARLRCSPMKGHSHVYWYRQLPEEGLKFMVYLQKENIIDESGMPKERFSAEFPKEGPSILRIQQVVRGDSAAYFCASSRYRDRGGNQPQHFGDGTRLSIL.